The 18 T cell receptor beta chains listed next were all sequenced from one sample in a study of T cells in Graves' hyperthyroidism and ophthalmopathy. Researchers amplified the TCR beta CDR3 regions from RNA transcripts. During a first-round RT-PCR of the TCR CDR3, the HTBI primer set was used. TCRdb passed the multiplex PCR reads through MiXCR, listing each CDR3 protein once. This sample has roughly 510,000 distinct CDR3 sequences, with about 46% found just once. Sequenced sample: peripheral blood or thyroid tissue (not recorded which). Every receptor here comes from an adult woman with Graves' disease, either hyperthyroidism or ophthalmopathy (not recorded which).

The chain combines TRBV7-2 with TRBJ2-7; TRBD2 is a possible D gene (6 bases). Trimming stripped 6 bases from V and 3 bases from J, with 18 bases between. From germline, CDR1 is SGHTA and CDR2 FQGNSA. The CDR3 sequence is 15 residues long. CDR3 loop: CASSSQFGEVYEQYF. The DNA for the CDR3 is TGTGCCAGCAGTTCGCAATTCGGGGAGGTCTACGAGCAGTACTTC.

The chain has TRBV2 and TRBJ1-2; maybe TRBD1 (5 bases). The CDR3 extends over 11 amino acids. The V and J ends lost 6 bases and 6 bases respectively, with 8 bases between them. Germline loops: CDR1 SNHLY, CDR2 FYNNEI. The CDR3 DNA reads TGTGCCAGCAGGGGGGACGATGGCTACACCTTC. Amino acids: CASRGDDGYTF. Looking up the rest from reference TRBV2 and TRBJ1-2 gives the full variable domain: EPEVTQTPSHQVTQMGQEVILRCVPISNHLYFYWYRQILGQKVEFLVSFYNNEISEKSEIFDDQFSVERPDGSNFTLKIRSTKLEDSAMYFCASRGDDGYTFGSGTRLTVV.

The V gene is TRBV20-1, the J gene TRBJ1-1; D gene ambiguous. Germline CDR1 reads DFQATT; CDR2 reads SNEGSKA (reference sequence). Trimming stripped 6 bases from V and 7 bases from J, with 12 bases between. The CDR3 is 11 amino acids. CDR3 region: CSASLQFEAFF. In DNA, the CDR3 is TGCAGTGCCTCCCTCCAGTTTGAAGCTTTCTTT.

The chain uses TRBV12-5 and TRBJ2-7; 8 nucleotides line up with TRBD2. The V gene end was trimmed by 7 bases and the J gene end by 2 bases; junction bases not matched to a gene: 4. The CDR3 loop spans 13 amino acids. CDR1 and CDR2 from the germline V gene are LGHNT and FRNRAP. The CDR3 nucleotides are TGTGCTAGTGCGGATAGCGGGACCTACGAGCAGTACTTC. It encodes CASADSGTYEQYF.

This clonotype was found a few times. The chain carries TRBV6-1 and TRBJ1-5; D not certain. V shed 7 bases and J shed 0 bases, with 13 bases lying between them. The CDR3 sequence is 15 residues long. Per the germline V gene, CDR1 is MNHNS and CDR2 is SASEGT. This CDR3 reads CASTPRLDSNQPQHF. In nucleotides, the CDR3 is TGTGCCAGCACACCTCGACTCGATAGCAATCAGCCCCAGCATTTT.

There are many counts of this clonotype. J is TRBJ1-1 and V is TRBV6-2 or TRBV6-3; D not certain. With 4 bases removed from V and 7 bases from J, the gap between germline ends came to 13 bases. Germline V gene sequence: CDR1 MNHEY, CDR2 SVGEGT. The CDR3 totals 13 residues. CDR3 sequence: CASSLSRRIEAFF. As DNA, the CDR3 is TGTGCCAGCAGTTTATCCCGTCGGATTGAAGCTTTCTTT.

V and J are TRBV29-1 and TRBJ1-1; 8 bases fit TRBD1. The CDR3 is 13 amino acids. Germline V gene sequence: CDR1 SQVTM, CDR2 ANQGSEA. For the CDR3, the DNA is TGCACCAGACTGACAGGGGTGAACACTGAAGCTTTCTTT. Amino acid sequence: CTRLTGVNTEAFF.

This clonotype was seen a single time. The V call is TRBV19, the J call TRBJ2-5; 8 bases match TRBD1. CDR1 is LNHDA, CDR2 SQIVND, per germline (reference sequence). This CDR3 region has 16 residues. The V segment lost 3 bases and the J segment 5 bases; nucleotides outside the gene matches: 11. CDR3 in amino acids: CASSIFVDRVGETQYF. The CDR3 coding sequence is TGTGCCAGTAGTATTTTCGTGGACAGGGTTGGTGAGACCCAGTACTTC.

Note on this clonotype: As the CDR3 is not closed by the conserved phenylalanine or tryptophan, this likely results from a read error. The chain couples TRBV5-6 to TRBJ2-5; D is unclear. CDR1 and CDR2 from the germline V gene are SGHDT and YYEEEE. Trimming took off 4 bases at V and 11 bases at J, with 3 bases between the two ends. The CDR3 length is 8 residues. In DNA form, the CDR3 reads TGTGCCAGCAGCGGACAGTACTAC. This codes for CASSGQYY.

V gene TRBV19 combines with J gene TRBJ1-6, with a tentative D call TRBD1 (5 bases). This CDR3 is built from 13 residues. Trimming cost V 4 bases and J 8 bases, with 9 bases left between them. Germline values: CDR1 LNHDA, CDR2 SQIVND (reference sequence). DNA of the CDR3: TGTGCCAGTAGTACCGCGGGGGATTCACCCCTCCACTTT. It translates to CASSTAGDSPLHF.

The table lists this clonotype with a few counts. The chain carries TRBV29-1 and TRBJ1-5; D is unresolved. V was trimmed by 4 bases and J by 6 bases, leaving 4 bases between them. This CDR3 spans 10 amino acids. In germline, CDR1 is SQVTM, CDR2 ANQGSEA. DNA of the CDR3: TGCAGCGTTGTTGTTCAGCCCCAGCATTTT. Protein product: CSVVVQPQHF. The whole variable domain, filled in from reference TRBV29-1 and TRBJ1-5, reads SAVISQKPSRDICQRGTSLTIQCQVDSQVTMMFWYRQQPGQSLTLIATANQGSEATYESGFVIDKFPISRPNLTFSTLTVSNMSPEDSSIYLCSVVVQPQHFGDGTRLSIL.

V usage is TRBV6-1 and J usage is TRBJ2-5; TRBD2 agrees at 7 bases. CDR3 length: 15 residues. The V and J ends lost 2 bases and 0 bases, in that order; junction bases with no gene match: 3. Per germline, CDR1 MNHNS and CDR2 SASEGT. CDR3 in DNA: TGTGCCAGCAGTGAACGGGCGGGGGACCAAGAGACCCAGTACTTC. Translating it yields CASSERAGDQETQYF.

The chain employs TRBV7-2 and TRBJ2-5; D is uncertain. Germline V lookup: CDR1 SGHTA, CDR2 FQGNSA. CDR3 length: 14 amino acids. Trimming removed 1 base at V and 6 bases at J, with 12 bases between. This chain's CDR3 is CASSLGGRAKTQYF. CDR3 bases: TGTGCCAGCAGCTTAGGCGGCAGAGCCAAGACCCAGTACTTC.

This clonotype showed up many times. The chain has TRBV7-2 and TRBJ2-5; 13 nucleotides match TRBD2. This CDR3 is built from 17 residues. Germline values: CDR1 SGHTA, CDR2 FQGNSA. Trimming at V came to 7 bases and at J to 1 base, leaving 9 bases not matched to a gene. DNA for the CDR3: TGTGCCAGCACCCTTTCCGGGACTAGCGGGGTCCAAGAGACCCAGTACTTC. As protein: CASTLSGTSGVQETQYF. The variable domain in full, completed from reference TRBV7-2 and TRBJ2-5, reads GAGVSQSPSNKVTEKGKDVELRCDPISGHTALYWYRQSLGQGLEFLIYFQGNSAPDKSGLPSDRFSAERTGGSVSTLTIQRTQQEDSAVYLCASTLSGTSGVQETQYFGPGTRLLVL.

Many counts were recorded for this clonotype. The chain employs TRBV28 and TRBJ1-1; the D is unclear. V shed 4 bases and J shed 11 bases, with 11 bases lying between them. The CDR3 runs to 11 residues. The V gene's germline CDR1 is MDHEN and CDR2 SYDVKM. CDR3 sequence reads: CASSSQSGAFF. The CDR3 DNA follows: TGTGCCAGCAGTTCCCAATCTGGCGCTTTCTTT.

The CDR3 nucleotides read TGCAGCAGCCGACAGGGGGTTAGCTCTGGGGCCAACGTCCTGACTTTC. This encodes CSSRQGVSSGANVLTF. The V gene is TRBV29-1, the J gene TRBJ2-6, with 9 bases matching TRBD1. This CDR3 contains 16 residues. Per germline, CDR1 SQVTM and CDR2 ANQGSEA. Germline trimming cut 8 bases from V and 0 bases from J; bases unmatched to any gene: 8.

This clonotype showed up just a few times. The chain carries TRBV10-2 and TRBJ2-1; no firm D call. The V gene lost 5 bases and the J gene lost 9 bases, with 8 bases spanning the gap. The CDR3 has 11 amino acids. Germline V gives CDR1 WSHSY, CDR2 SAAADI. CDR3 in DNA: TGCGCCAGCAGTCTGAGCATTGAGCAGTTCTTC. Protein: CASSLSIEQFF.

This clonotype has a count of ten or more. V usage is TRBV20-1 and J usage is TRBJ1-4; D is unresolved. The germline gives CDR1 DFQATT, CDR2 SNEGSKA (reference sequence). The CDR3 spans 13 residues. V lost 3 bases and J lost 2, with 7 bases in between. This CDR3 is CSASVGTNEKLFF. For the CDR3, the DNA is TGCAGTGCTAGTGTAGGGACTAATGAAAAACTGTTTTTT.